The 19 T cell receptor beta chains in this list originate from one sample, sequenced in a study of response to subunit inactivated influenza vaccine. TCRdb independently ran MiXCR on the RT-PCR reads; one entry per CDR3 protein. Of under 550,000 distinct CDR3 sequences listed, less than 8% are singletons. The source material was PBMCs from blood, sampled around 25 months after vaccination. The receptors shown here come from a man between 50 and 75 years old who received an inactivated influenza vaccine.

The CDR3 nucleotides are TGCAGCGTTGAAACGGGGCAGAGGAACGCTTTCTTT. Protein: CSVETGQRNAFF. V is TRBV29-1 and J is TRBJ1-1, with a tentative D call TRBD1 (5 bases). CDR3 length: 12 residues. The germline V and J ends were trimmed by 2 bases and 11 bases, with 15 bases remaining between them. The germline V gene has CDR1 SQVTM and CDR2 ANQGSEA.

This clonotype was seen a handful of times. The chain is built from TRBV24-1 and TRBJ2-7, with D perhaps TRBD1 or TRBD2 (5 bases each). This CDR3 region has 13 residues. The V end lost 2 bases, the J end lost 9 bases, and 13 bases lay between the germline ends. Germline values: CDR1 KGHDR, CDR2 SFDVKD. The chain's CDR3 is CATSDSIGGRQYF. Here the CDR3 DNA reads TGTGCCACCAGTGATTCTATTGGGGGACGGCAGTACTTC.

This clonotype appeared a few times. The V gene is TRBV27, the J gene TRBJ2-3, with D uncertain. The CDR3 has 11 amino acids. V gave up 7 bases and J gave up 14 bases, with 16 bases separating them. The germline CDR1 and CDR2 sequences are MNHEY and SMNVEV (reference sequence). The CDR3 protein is CASKGGWARYF. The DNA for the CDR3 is TGTGCCAGCAAGGGTGGCTGGGCAAGGTATTTT.

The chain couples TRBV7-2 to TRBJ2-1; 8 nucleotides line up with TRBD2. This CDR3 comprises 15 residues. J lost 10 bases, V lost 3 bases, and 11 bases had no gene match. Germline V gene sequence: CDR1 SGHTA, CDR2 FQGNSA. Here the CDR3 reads CASSFGREGLREQFF. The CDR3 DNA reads TGTGCCAGCAGCTTTGGACGGGAGGGCCTGCGGGAGCAGTTCTTC.

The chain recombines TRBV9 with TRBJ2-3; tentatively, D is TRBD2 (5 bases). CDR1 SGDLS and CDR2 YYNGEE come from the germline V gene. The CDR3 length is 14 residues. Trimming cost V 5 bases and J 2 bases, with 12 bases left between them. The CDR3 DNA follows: TGTGCCAGCAGTGTGGACGGGATCACAGATACGCAGTATTTT. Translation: CASSVDGITDTQYF.

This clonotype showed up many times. The CDR3 loop is CASSETGAGLFF. The CDR3 DNA reads TGTGCCAGCAGCGAGACAGGGGCAGGTCTGTTTTTT. The rearrangement uses TRBV2 and TRBJ2-2; 8 bases agree with TRBD1. Germline V CDR1 and CDR2: SNHLY, FYNNEI. The CDR3 extends over 12 amino acids. The V and J ends lost 6 bases and 14 bases, in that order; junction bases with no gene match: 8.

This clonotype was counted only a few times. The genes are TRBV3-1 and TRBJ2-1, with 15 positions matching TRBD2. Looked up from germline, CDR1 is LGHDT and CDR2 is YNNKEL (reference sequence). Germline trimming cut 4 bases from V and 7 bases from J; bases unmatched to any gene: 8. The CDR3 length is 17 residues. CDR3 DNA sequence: TGTGCCAGCAGCCGGACTAGCGGGGGGGCCGGTGAAAATGAGCAGTTCTTC. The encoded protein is CASSRTSGGAGENEQFF.

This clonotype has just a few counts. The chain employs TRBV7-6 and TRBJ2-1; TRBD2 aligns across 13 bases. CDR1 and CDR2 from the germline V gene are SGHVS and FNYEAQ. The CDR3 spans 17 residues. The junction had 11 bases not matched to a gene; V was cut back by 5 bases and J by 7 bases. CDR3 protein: CASSRLPRTSGSNEQFF. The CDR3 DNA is TGTGCCAGCAGCCGTCTCCCTAGGACTAGCGGGAGTAATGAGCAGTTCTTC.

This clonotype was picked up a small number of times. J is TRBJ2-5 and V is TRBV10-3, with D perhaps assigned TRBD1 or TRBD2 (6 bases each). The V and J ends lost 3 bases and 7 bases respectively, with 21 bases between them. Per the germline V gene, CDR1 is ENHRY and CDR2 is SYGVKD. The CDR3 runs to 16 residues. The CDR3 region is CAISDRWGAADVTQYF. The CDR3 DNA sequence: TGTGCCATCAGTGATAGGTGGGGGGCGGCGGATGTGACCCAGTACTTC.

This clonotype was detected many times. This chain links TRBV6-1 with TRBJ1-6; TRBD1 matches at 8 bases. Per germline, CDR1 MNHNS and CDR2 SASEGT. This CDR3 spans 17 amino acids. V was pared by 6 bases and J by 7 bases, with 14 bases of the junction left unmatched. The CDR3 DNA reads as TGTGCCAGCAGCCCCGGGACAGGTTCTGTAAGAAATTCACCCCTCCACTTT. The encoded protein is CASSPGTGSVRNSPLHF.

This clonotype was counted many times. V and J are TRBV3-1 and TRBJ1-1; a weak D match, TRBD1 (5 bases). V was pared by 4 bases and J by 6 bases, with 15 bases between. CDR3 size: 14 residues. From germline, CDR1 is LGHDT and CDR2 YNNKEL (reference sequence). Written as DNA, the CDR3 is TGTGCCAGCAGCCCCGGGGGGGGTGGGTCTGAAGCTTTCTTT. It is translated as CASSPGGGGSEAFF.

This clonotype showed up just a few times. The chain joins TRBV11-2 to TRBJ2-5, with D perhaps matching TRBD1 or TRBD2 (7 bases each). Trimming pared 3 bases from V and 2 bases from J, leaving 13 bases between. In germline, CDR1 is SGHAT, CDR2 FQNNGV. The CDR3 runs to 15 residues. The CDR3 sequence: CASSFVQGGQETQYF. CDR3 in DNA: TGTGCCAGCAGCTTCGTCCAGGGGGGGCAAGAGACCCAGTACTTC.

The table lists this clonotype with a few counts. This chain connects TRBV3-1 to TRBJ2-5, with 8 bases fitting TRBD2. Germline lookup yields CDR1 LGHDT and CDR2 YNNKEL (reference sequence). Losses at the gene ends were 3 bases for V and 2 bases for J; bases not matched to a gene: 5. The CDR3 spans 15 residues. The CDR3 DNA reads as TGTGCCAGCAGCCACTCCGCGGGGGGACAAGAGACCCAGTACTTC. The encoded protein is CASSHSAGGQETQYF.

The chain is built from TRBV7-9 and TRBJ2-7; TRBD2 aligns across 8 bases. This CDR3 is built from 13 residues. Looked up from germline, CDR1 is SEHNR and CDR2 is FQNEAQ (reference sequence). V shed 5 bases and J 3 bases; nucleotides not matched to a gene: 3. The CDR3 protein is CASSIGGDYEQYF. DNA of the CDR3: TGTGCCAGCAGCATCGGGGGGGACTACGAGCAGTACTTC. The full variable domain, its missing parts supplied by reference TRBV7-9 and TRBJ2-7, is DTGVSQNPRHKITKRGQNVTFRCDPISEHNRLYWYRQTLGQGPEFLTYFQNEAQLEKSRLLSDRFSAERPKGSFSTLEIQRTEQGDSAMYLCASSIGGDYEQYFGPGTRLTVT.

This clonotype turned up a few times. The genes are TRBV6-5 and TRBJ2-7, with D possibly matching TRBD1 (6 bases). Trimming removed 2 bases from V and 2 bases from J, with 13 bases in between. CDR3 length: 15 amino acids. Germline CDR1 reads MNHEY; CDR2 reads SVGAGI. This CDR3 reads CASSYEQGPTYEQYF. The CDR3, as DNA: TGTGCCAGCAGTTACGAGCAGGGGCCCACCTACGAGCAGTACTTC.

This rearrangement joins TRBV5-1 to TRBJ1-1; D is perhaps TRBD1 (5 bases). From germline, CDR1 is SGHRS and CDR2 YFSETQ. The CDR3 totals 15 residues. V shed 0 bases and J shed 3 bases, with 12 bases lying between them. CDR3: CASSLAAGPYTEAFF. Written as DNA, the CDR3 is TGCGCCAGCAGCTTGGCGGCAGGGCCATACACTGAAGCTTTCTTT. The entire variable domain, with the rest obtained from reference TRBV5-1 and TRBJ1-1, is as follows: KAGVTQTPRYLIKTRGQQVTLSCSPISGHRSVSWYQQTPGQGLQFLFEYFSETQRNKGNFPGRFSGRQFSNSRSEMNVSTLELGDSALYLCASSLAAGPYTEAFFGQGTRLTVV.

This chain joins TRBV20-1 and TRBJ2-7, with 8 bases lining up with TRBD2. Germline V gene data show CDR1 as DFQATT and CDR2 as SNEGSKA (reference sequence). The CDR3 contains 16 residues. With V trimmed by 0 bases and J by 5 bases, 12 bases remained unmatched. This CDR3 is CSARDPLAGIFNEQYF. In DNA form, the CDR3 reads TGCAGTGCTAGAGATCCTTTAGCGGGAATTTTCAACGAGCAGTACTTC.

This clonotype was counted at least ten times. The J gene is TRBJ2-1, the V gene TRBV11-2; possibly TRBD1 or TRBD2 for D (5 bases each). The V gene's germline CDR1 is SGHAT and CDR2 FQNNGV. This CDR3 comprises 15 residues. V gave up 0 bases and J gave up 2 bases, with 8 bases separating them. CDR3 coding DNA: TGTGCCAGCAGCTTAGAGACGGGGCCCTACAATGAGCAGTTCTTC. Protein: CASSLETGPYNEQFF.

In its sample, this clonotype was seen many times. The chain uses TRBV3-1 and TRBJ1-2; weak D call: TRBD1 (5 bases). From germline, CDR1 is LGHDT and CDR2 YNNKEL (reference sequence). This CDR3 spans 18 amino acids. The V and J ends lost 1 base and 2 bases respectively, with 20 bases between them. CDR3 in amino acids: CASSQVLATGTANYGYTF. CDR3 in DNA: TGTGCCAGCAGCCAAGTCCTAGCAACCGGGACGGCAAACTATGGCTACACCTTC.